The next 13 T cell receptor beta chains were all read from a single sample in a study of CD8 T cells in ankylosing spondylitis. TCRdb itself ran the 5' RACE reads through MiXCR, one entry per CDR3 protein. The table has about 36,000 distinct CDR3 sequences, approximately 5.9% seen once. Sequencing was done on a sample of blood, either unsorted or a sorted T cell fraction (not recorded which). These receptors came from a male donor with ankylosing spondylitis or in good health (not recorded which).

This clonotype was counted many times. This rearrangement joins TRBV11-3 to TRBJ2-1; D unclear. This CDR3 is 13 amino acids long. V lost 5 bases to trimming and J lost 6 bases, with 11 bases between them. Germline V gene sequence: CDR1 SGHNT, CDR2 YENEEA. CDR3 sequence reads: CASSLVKRNEQFF. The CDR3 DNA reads TGTGCCAGCAGCCTGGTGAAACGCAATGAGCAGTTCTTC.

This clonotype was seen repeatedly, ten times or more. The CDR3 region has the DNA TGTGCCAGCAGAGAGAATTCACCCCTCCACTTT. Translation: CASRENSPLHF. V gene TRBV2 combines with J gene TRBJ1-6; D unclear. This CDR3 comprises 11 residues. Germline lookup yields CDR1 SNHLY and CDR2 FYNNEI. V lost 6 bases and J lost 7, with 4 bases in between.

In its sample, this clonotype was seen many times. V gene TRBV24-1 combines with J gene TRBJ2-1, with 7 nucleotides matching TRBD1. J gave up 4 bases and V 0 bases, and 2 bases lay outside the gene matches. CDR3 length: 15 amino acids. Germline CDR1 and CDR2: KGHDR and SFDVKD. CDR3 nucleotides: TGTGCCACCAGTGATTTGCTACAGGGGTACAATGAGCAGTTCTTC. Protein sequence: CATSDLLQGYNEQFF.

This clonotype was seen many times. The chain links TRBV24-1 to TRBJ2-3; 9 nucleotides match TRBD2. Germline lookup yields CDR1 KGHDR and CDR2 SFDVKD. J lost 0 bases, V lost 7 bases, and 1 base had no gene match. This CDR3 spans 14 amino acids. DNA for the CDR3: TGTGCCACCAGAAGCGGGGGGAGCACAGATACGCAGTATTTT. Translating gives CATRSGGSTDTQYF.

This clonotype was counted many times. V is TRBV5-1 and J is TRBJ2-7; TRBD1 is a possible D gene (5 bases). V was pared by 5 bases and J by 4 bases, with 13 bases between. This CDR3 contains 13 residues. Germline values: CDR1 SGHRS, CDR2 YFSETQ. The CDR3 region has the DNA TGCGCCAGCAGAACAGGACCCAGGTACGAGCAGTACTTC. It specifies CASRTGPRYEQYF.

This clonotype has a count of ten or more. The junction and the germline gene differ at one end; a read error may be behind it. The CDR3 region has the DNA TGTGCTAGCAGCAAGGACAGAGACTACGAGCAGTACTTC. Its translation: CASSKDRDYEQYF. V gene TRBV7-7 combines with J gene TRBJ2-7; the D gene is possibly TRBD1 (6 bases). Germline V gene sequence: CDR1 SSHAT, CDR2 FNYEAQ (reference sequence). CDR3 length equals 13 residues.

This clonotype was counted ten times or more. CDR3 in amino acids: CASSPSTGGLISYEQYF. DNA for the CDR3: TGTGCCAGCAGCCCCTCGACAGGGGGATTAATCTCCTACGAGCAGTACTTC. The rearrangement links TRBV3-1 to TRBJ2-7; 9 bases map to TRBD1. With V trimmed by 4 bases and J by 0 bases, 10 bases remained unmatched. The CDR3 is 17 residues long. Germline lookup yields CDR1 LGHDT and CDR2 YNNKEL (reference sequence).

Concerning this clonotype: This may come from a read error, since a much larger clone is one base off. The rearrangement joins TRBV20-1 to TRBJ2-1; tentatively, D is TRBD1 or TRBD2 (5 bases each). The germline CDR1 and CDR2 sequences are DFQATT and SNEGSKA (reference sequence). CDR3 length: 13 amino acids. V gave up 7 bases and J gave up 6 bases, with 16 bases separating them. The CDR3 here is CSVFDGTFNEQFF. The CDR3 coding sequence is TGCAGTGTGTTCGACGGGACGTTCAATGAGCAGTTCTTC.

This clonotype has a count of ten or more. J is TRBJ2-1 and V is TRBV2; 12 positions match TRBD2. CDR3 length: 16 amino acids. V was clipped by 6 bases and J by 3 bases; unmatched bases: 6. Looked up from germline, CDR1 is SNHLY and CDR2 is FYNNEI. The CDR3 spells CASRGGLAGFYNEQFF. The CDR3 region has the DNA TGTGCCAGCAGGGGGGGACTAGCGGGTTTCTACAATGAGCAGTTCTTC.

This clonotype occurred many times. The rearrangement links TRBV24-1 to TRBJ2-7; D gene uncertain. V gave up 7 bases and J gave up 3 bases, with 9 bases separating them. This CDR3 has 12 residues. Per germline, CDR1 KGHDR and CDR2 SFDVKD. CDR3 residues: CATSGTSYEQYF. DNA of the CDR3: TGTGCCACCAGCGGCACCAGCTACGAGCAGTACTTC.

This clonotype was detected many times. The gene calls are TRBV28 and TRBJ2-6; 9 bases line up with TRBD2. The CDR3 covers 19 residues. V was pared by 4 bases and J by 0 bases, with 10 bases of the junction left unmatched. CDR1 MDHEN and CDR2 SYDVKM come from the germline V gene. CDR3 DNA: TGTGCCAGCAGTTCGATGATCAGCGGGGGGCTCTCTGGGGCCAACGTCCTGACTTTC. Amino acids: CASSSMISGGLSGANVLTF.

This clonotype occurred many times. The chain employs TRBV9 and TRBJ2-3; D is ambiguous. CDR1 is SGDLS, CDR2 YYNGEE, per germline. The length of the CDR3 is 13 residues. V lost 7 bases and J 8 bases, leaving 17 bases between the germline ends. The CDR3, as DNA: TGTGCCAGCTCAGAGATTTCCTCGGGTACGCAGTATTTT. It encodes CASSEISSGTQYF.

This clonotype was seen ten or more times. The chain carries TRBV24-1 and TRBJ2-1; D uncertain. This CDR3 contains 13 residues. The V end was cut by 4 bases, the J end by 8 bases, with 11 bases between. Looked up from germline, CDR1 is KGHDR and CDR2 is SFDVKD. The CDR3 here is CATSDRPLHEQFF. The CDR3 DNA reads TGTGCCACCAGTGACCGGCCCCTGCATGAGCAGTTCTTC.